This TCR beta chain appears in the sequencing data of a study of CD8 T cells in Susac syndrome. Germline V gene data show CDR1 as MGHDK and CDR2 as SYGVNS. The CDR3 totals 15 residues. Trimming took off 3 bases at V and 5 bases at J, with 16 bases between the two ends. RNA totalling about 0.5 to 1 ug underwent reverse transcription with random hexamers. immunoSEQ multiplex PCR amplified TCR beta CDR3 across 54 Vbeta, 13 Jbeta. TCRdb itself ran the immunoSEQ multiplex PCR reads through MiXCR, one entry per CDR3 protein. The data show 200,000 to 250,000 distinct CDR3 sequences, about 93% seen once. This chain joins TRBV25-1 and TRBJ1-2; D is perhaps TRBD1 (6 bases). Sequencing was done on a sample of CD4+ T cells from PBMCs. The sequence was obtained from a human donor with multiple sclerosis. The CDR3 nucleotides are TGTGCCAGCAGTGACCCCAGGGGTCGTGCTTATGGCTACACCTTC. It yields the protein CASSDPRGRAYGYTF.